This T cell receptor beta chain derives from a study of spatial heterogeneity in lung cancer. On the study more broadly: Tumor regions showed TCR transcript counts that correlated strongly with a T cell module score from matched bulk RNA-seq.

Trimming took off 3 bases at V and 1 base at J, with 9 bases between the two ends. The CDR3 covers 14 residues. The time point denotes: sample taken at primary tumor resection. No cell sorting; template was whole RNA from tumor, lung tissue or PBMC. This clonotype is deemed medium-sized. Antigen unknown. Via MiXCR, TCRdb re-called the 5' RACE reads, giving one row per CDR3 protein. Among about 1,600 distinct CDR3 sequences listed, more than 15% were seen once. Study-level points and caveats: Within tumors, counts of expanded alpha and beta TCRs tracked tumor mutation counts.

This material consisted of lung tumor tissue, taken at surgery. The chain is built from TRBV12-3 or TRBV12-4 and TRBJ1-1, with D hard to call. This receptor was taken from a female donor with early-stage non-small cell lung cancer. CDR3 bases: TGTGCCAGCAGTTTTTCGGGCAGGAACACTGAAGCTTTCTTT. The encoded protein is CASSFSGRNTEAFF.